Following are 15 T cell receptor beta chains from one sample sequenced in a study of CD8 T cells in Susac syndrome (dated by TCRdb to about 2019). The receptor library was made with the immunoSEQ multiplex PCR assay. RNA was extracted using the RNeasy kit, and roughly 0.45 to 1 microgram was reverse transcribed with random hexamers. TCRdb reworked the public reads: Q25 trimming with fastp, MiXCR clone assembly, productive beta chains retained. Every CDR3 protein is listed once, alongside the most common genes and DNA of its rows. Counted in this sample were more than 150,000 distinct CDR3 sequences; around 94% of them appeared once. The top ten clones comprise over 0.12% of the sample. What was sequenced was CD4+ T cells from PBMCs. Receptor source: a human donor in good health.

The gene calls are TRBV29-1 and TRBJ2-3; D is unclear. CDR1 is SQVTM and CDR2 is ANQGSEA in the germline V gene. V lost 5 bases and J lost 0, with 3 bases in between. The CDR3 length is 11 residues. CDR3 DNA sequence: TGCAGCGTTACTAGCACAGATACGCAGTATTTT. This translates into CSVTSTDTQYF.

This chain connects TRBV20-1 to TRBJ1-1; D gene ambiguous. The germline gives CDR1 DFQATT, CDR2 SNEGSKA (reference sequence). Trimming took 6 bases from V and 7 from J, leaving 12 bases between them. The CDR3 is 11 residues long. CDR3 residues: CSAPDGFEAFF. In nucleotides, the CDR3 is TGCAGTGCCCCGGACGGATTTGAAGCTTTCTTT.

This rearrangement joins TRBV9 to TRBJ2-5, with D possibly being TRBD1 or TRBD2 (6 bases each). The CDR3 consists of 16 residues. Per the germline V gene, CDR1 is SGDLS and CDR2 is YYNGEE. The V end lost 4 bases, the J end lost 5 bases, and 21 bases lay between the germline ends. The CDR3 loop reads CASSPELRGARETQYF. The CDR3 DNA sequence: TGTGCCAGCAGCCCCGAGCTAAGGGGGGCCCGGGAGACCCAGTACTTC.

The V gene is TRBV12-3 or TRBV12-4, the J gene TRBJ1-1; TRBD1 matches at 9 bases. Unmatched junction bases numbered 8, after V lost 5 bases and J lost 7 bases. The CDR3 covers 14 residues. The CDR3 nucleotides read TGTGCCAGCAGTCAACAGGGGGCCAGCGATGAAGCTTTCTTT. Its translation: CASSQQGASDEAFF.

The chain links TRBV20-1 to TRBJ2-3; D may be TRBD1 (6 bases). V lost 3 bases and J lost 4, with 14 bases in between. Per germline, CDR1 DFQATT and CDR2 SNEGSKA (reference sequence). CDR3 length equals 14 residues. CDR3 nucleotide sequence: TGCAGTGCTAGGGCACAGGGTACCCCAGATACGCAGTATTTT. It encodes CSARAQGTPDTQYF.

This sequence joins TRBV20-1 and TRBJ2-1, with D possibly TRBD1 on 6 matching bases. Trimming stripped 5 bases from V and 7 bases from J, with 24 bases between. Germline-derived CDR1 and CDR2 are DFQATT and SNEGSKA (reference sequence). This CDR3 spans 16 amino acids. The CDR3 reads CSAGGRSWRGGNEQFF. In DNA, the CDR3 is TGCAGTGCTGGGGGCAGGTCGTGGCGCGGCGGGAATGAGCAGTTCTTC.

The chain has TRBV14 and TRBJ2-3, with D maybe TRBD2 (6 bases). V gave up 4 bases and J gave up 0 bases, with 11 bases separating them. CDR1 and CDR2 (germline): SGHDN, FVKESK. The CDR3 covers 15 residues. CDR3 coding DNA: TGTGCCAGCAGCCGGAGGGGCGCTAGCACAGATACGCAGTATTTT. Translation: CASSRRGASTDTQYF.

The chain recombines TRBV7-9 with TRBJ1-2, with TRBD1 matching 9 bases. CDR3 size: 18 residues. With V trimmed by 5 bases and J by 4 bases, 17 bases remained unmatched. Germline V lookup: CDR1 SEHNR, CDR2 FQNEAQ (reference sequence). Written as DNA, the CDR3 is TGTGCCAGCAGCGGGCGTACTCCCGGGACAGGGCGGGCCTATGGCTACACCTTC. It yields the protein CASSGRTPGTGRAYGYTF.

The rearrangement joins TRBV3-1 to TRBJ1-2; tentative D call: TRBD1 (6 bases). The V end was cut by 4 bases, the J end by 3 bases, with 12 bases between. Germline assignment: CDR1 LGHDT and CDR2 YNNKEL (reference sequence). The CDR3 is made up of 14 amino acids. The CDR3 DNA sequence: TGTGCCAGCAGCCGGGGGACACTAGACTATGGCTACACCTTC. Amino acids: CASSRGTLDYGYTF.

The V call is TRBV5-1, the J call TRBJ2-5; 10 bases map to TRBD1. The V gene's germline CDR1 is SGHRS and CDR2 YFSETQ. This CDR3 has 14 amino acids. With 3 bases clipped from V and 4 bases from J, the junction kept 3 bases outside the gene matches. The CDR3 region is CASSSGTGAETQYF. The CDR3 nucleotides read TGCGCCAGCAGCTCCGGGACAGGGGCAGAGACCCAGTACTTC.

This clonotype was recorded only once. V gene TRBV2 combines with J gene TRBJ2-1; unclear D gene. Germline CDR1 and CDR2: SNHLY and FYNNEI. The CDR3 is made up of 15 amino acids. The ends were cut back, 4 bases at V and 0 bases at J, with 10 bases in the middle. CDR3 amino acids: CASSGGLRSYNEQFF. CDR3 DNA: TGTGCCAGCAGTGGGGGATTACGCTCCTACAATGAGCAGTTCTTC.

CDR3 loop: CASSRAVGGEQYF. DNA for the CDR3: TGTGCCAGCAGCCGCGCTGTAGGAGGCGAGCAGTACTTC. The V and J genes are TRBV7-2 and TRBJ2-7; weak D call: TRBD2 (5 bases). The germline V gene has CDR1 SGHTA and CDR2 FQGNSA. Trimming took 5 bases from V and 6 from J, leaving 14 bases between them. The CDR3 contains 13 residues.

This clonotype has just a few counts. The gene calls are TRBV4-3 and TRBJ1-1; TRBD1 is a possible D gene (6 bases). CDR3 size: 14 residues. The ends were cut back, 4 bases at V and 3 bases at J, with 12 bases in the middle. CDR1 and CDR2 (germline): LGHNA, YSLEER. This CDR3 is CASSLTGTDTEAFF. As DNA, the CDR3 is TGCGCCAGCAGCCTCACAGGGACGGACACTGAAGCTTTCTTT.

This sequence joins TRBV7-2 and TRBJ2-4; D perhaps matches TRBD2 (5 bases). The germline V gene has CDR1 SGHTA and CDR2 FQGNSA. This CDR3 is built from 15 residues. V gave up 1 base and J gave up 8 bases, with 15 bases separating them. The CDR3 DNA is TGTGCCAGCAGCTTAGTACTGCGGGCTACGGACATTCAGTACTTC. This encodes CASSLVLRATDIQYF. The entire variable domain, with the rest obtained from reference TRBV7-2 and TRBJ2-4, is as follows: GAGVSQSPSNKVTEKGKDVELRCDPISGHTALYWYRQSLGQGLEFLIYFQGNSAPDKSGLPSDRFSAERTGGSVSTLTIQRTQQEDSAVYLCASSLVLRATDIQYFGAGTRLSVL.

The V gene is TRBV6-2 or TRBV6-3, the J gene TRBJ2-7; 8 bases align to TRBD1. From germline, CDR1 is MNHEY and CDR2 SVGEGT. J was trimmed by 1 base and V by 6 bases; bases with no gene match: 11. The CDR3 spans 16 residues. The CDR3 coding sequence is TGTGCCAGCAGCATCAGAACGAGACAGGGGTCCTACGAGCAGTACTTC. As protein: CASSIRTRQGSYEQYF.